This is a list of T cell receptor beta chains from one sample in a study of molecular identifiers for immune sequencing clone quantification. MiXCR, applied by TCRdb to the PCR reads, yields one record per CDR3 protein. This sample has about 36,000 distinct CDR3 sequences, with approximately 17% found just once. The source material was naive CD8+ T cells from blood, with Jurkat cell RNA spiked in. The receptors derive from a human donor in good health. Some libraries in this study had Jurkat cell RNA spiked in. Both conserved end residues are part of each CDR3. A D gene is named only where the DNA matches it firmly. Size values are once, few and many counts, or a class for expanded clones, and some rows have none.

17	TRBV27	.	TRBJ1-5	.	CASSPLLQGQDNQPQHF	TGTGCCAGCAGTCCCCTTCTCCAGGGGCAGGACAATCAGCCCCAGCATTTT
17	TRBV28	many	TRBJ1-1	TRBD1	CASSLDLDRGRYTEAFF	TGTGCCAGCAGTCTGGACCTGGACAGGGGGCGATACACTGAAGCTTTCTTT
15	TRBV19	many	TRBJ2-1	TRBD2	CASRLAGGPYNEQFF	TGTGCCAGTAGATTAGCGGGAGGTCCCTACAATGAGCAGTTCTTC
14	TRBV5-1	few	TRBJ2-7	TRBD1	CASSRGQGADEQYF	TGCGCCAGCAGCAGGGGACAGGGGGCGGACGAGCAGTACTTC
14	TRBV9	many	TRBJ2-3	.	CASSVDIRTDTQYF	TGTGCCAGCAGCGTAGATATCCGCACAGATACGCAGTATTTT
16	TRBV7-3	.	TRBJ2-1	.	CASSLTATDGWDEQFF	TGTGCCAGCAGCTTAACAGCGACGGACGGGTGGGATGAGCAGTTCTTC
14	TRBV11-2	.	TRBJ2-7	.	CASSFVGHGYEQYF	TGTGCCAGCAGCTTCGTGGGGCACGGCTACGAGCAGTACTTC
17	TRBV12-3/TRBV12-4	many	TRBJ2-3	TRBD2	CASSLAKLAASTDTQYF	TGTGCCAGCAGTTTAGCGAAACTAGCGGCTAGCACAGATACGCAGTATTTT
15	TRBV5-5	.	TRBJ2-2	.	CASSLGTQRSGELFF	TGTGCCAGCAGCTTAGGGACACAACGGTCCGGGGAGCTGTTTTTT
14	TRBV29-1	few	TRBJ2-5	TRBD1	CSVPRTGPGETQYF	TGCAGCGTCCCCCGGACAGGACCGGGGGAGACCCAGTACTTC
12	TRBV29-1	many	TRBJ2-7	TRBD1	CSVKTGGIEQYF	TGCAGCGTGAAAACAGGGGGCATCGAGCAGTACTTC
13	TRBV12-3/TRBV12-4	many	TRBJ2-7	.	CASSYGQIYEQYF	TGTGCCAGCAGTTATGGACAGATCTACGAGCAGTACTTC
16	TRBV6-5	many	TRBJ2-1	TRBD2	CASSRGTGTSGNEQFF	TGTGCCAGCAGTAGAGGGACCGGGACTAGCGGCAATGAGCAGTTCTTC
14	TRBV28	.	TRBJ1-1	TRBD1	CASSPGTANTEAFF	TGTGCCAGCAGTCCCGGGACAGCGAACACTGAAGCTTTCTTT
12	TRBV9	many	TRBJ2-3	.	CASSPLADTQYF	TGTGCCAGCAGCCCCCTAGCAGATACGCAGTATTTT
15	TRBV4-3	many	TRBJ2-1	.	CASSHSPLAYNEQFF	TGCGCCAGCAGCCACTCCCCGTTGGCCTACAATGAGCAGTTCTTC
13	TRBV7-2	many	TRBJ1-2	.	CASSLPGRYGYTF	TGTGCCAGCAGCTTGCCGGGGCGCTATGGCTACACCTTC
15	TRBV28	.	TRBJ2-7	.	CASSFTQEISYEQYF	TGTGCCAGCAGTTTCACCCAGGAGATCTCCTACGAGCAGTACTTC
12	TRBV10-3	many	TRBJ2-7	TRBD1	CAISGGQGHWAF	TGTGCCATCAGTGGCGGACAGGGACATTGGGCGTTC
14	TRBV13	many	TRBJ2-4	TRBD2	CASSLRLAKNIQYF	TGTGCCAGCAGCTTAAGACTAGCAAAAAACATTCAGTACTTC
13	TRBV27	many	TRBJ2-2	TRBD2	CASGTRESGELFF	TGTGCCAGCGGGACTAGGGAATCCGGGGAGCTGTTTTTT
15	TRBV6-5	many	TRBJ2-1	.	CASSYSITGYNEQFF	TGTGCCAGCAGTTACTCGATTACAGGCTACAATGAGCAGTTCTTC
17	TRBV11-2	.	TRBJ2-6	TRBD1	CASSARDRPSGANVLTF	TGTGCCAGCAGCGCCAGGGACAGACCCTCGGGGGCCAACGTCCTGACTTTC
13	TRBV19	many	TRBJ1-1	.	CAIRRGANTEAFF	TGTGCCATCAGACGAGGGGCGAACACTGAAGCTTTCTTT
14	TRBV6-2/TRBV6-3	few	TRBJ1-6	.	CASSSQGSGSPLHF	TGTGCCAGCAGTTCACAGGGAAGCGGATCACCCCTCCACTTT
16	TRBV28	many	TRBJ1-1	.	CASSLARSMVDTEAFF	TGTGCCAGCAGTTTAGCAAGGTCGATGGTGGACACTGAAGCTTTCTTT
14	TRBV27	many	TRBJ2-5	.	CASSFVRGFETQYF	TGTGCCAGCAGTTTTGTCAGGGGATTTGAGACCCAGTACTTC
12	TRBV19	many	TRBJ1-2	.	CASRQHLYGYTF	TGTGCCAGTAGACAGCACCTATATGGCTACACCTTC
15	TRBV10-3	medium-sized	TRBJ2-5	TRBD2	CAISDPSGSMETQYF	TGTGCCATCAGTGACCCGAGCGGGAGTATGGAGACCCAGTACTTC
12	TRBV5-6	.	TRBJ1-5	.	CASSFSLGPQHF	TGTGCCAGCAGCTTCAGCCTTGGGCCCCAGCATTTT
14	TRBV9	many	TRBJ2-7	.	CASSKTGTSYEQYF	TGTGCCAGCAGCAAGACCGGGACAAGCTACGAGCAGTACTTC
14	TRBV6-2/TRBV6-3	many	TRBJ2-1	TRBD2	CASSFGLAGYEQFF	TGTGCCAGCAGTTTCGGACTAGCGGGATATGAGCAGTTCTTC
14	TRBV12-3/TRBV12-4	medium-sized	TRBJ2-1	.	CASSPGVTYNEQFF	TGTGCCAGCAGCCCGGGGGTCACCTACAATGAGCAGTTCTTC
18	TRBV28	many	TRBJ2-5	.	CASSFVLMAGSTQETQYF	TGTGCCAGCAGTTTCGTTTTAATGGCGGGGAGTACCCAAGAGACCCAGTACTTC
10	TRBV2	.	TRBJ2-1	.	CASSGPEQFF	TGTGCCAGCAGTGGTCCGGAGCAGTTCTTC
15	TRBV20-1	many	TRBJ1-5	.	CSARDLQNSNQPQHF	TGCAGTGCTAGAGATCTCCAAAATAGCAATCAGCCCCAGCATTTT
14	TRBV2	many	TRBJ2-3	.	CASSESVHTDTQYF	TGTGCCAGCAGTGAATCTGTCCACACAGATACGCAGTATTTT
19	TRBV28	.	TRBJ2-3	.	CASSLILLRSETSTDTQYF	TGTGCCAGCAGCCTTATACTTCTCCGGTCGGAAACTAGCACAGATACGCAGTATTTT
20	TRBV14	.	TRBJ2-2	.	CASSLLAGIGRLKNTGELFF	TGTGCCAGCAGCCTTCTGGCGGGGATCGGGCGCTTAAAAAACACCGGGGAGCTGTTTTTT
15	TRBV6-5	many	TRBJ2-7	TRBD2	CASRPGTSGMYEQYF	TGTGCCAGCAGACCCGGGACTAGCGGAATGTACGAGCAGTACTTC
14	TRBV7-9	many	TRBJ1-1	.	CASSLSPMNTEAFF	TGTGCCAGCAGCTTATCTCCTATGAACACTGAAGCTTTCTTT
13	TRBV12-3/TRBV12-4	.	TRBJ1-5	.	CASSLNSNQPQHF	TGTGCCAGCAGTTTAAACAGCAATCAGCCCCAGCATTTT